The text below deals with one T cell receptor beta chain. Antigen: not known. TCRdb keeps only in-frame clones here, not all; method: immunoSEQ multiplex PCR. The data contain 78,000 or so clones, 95% to 98% of them singletons. Thymus pieces cut out during corrective heart surgery were the tissue that was used. V was pared by 0 bases and J by 7 bases, with 29 bases between. The germline CDR1 and CDR2 sequences are SGHRS and YFSETQ. The CDR3 runs to 20 residues. The sample belongs to a study of human thymus T cells. Study-level results: Apparent skewing of V and J gene usage characterized both thymic and blood repertoires. Unrelated individuals had highly overlapping thymic repertoires, as reported in related research.

Sequenced sample: thymus tissue. The chain links TRBV5-1 to TRBJ2-1; D possibly corresponds to TRBD2 (6 bases). The receptor was derived from a boy under two years old with a congenital heart defect but otherwise immunologically healthy. CDR3 nucleotide sequence: TGCGCCAGCAGCTTGGGAGTGGTTAGGCGGGACCGACCTTTGGGGAATGAGCAGTTCTTC. Amino acids: CASSLGVVRRDRPLGNEQFF. Filled out from reference TRBV5-1 and TRBJ2-1, the complete variable domain reads KAGVTQTPRYLIKTRGQQVTLSCSPISGHRSVSWYQQTPGQGLQFLFEYFSETQRNKGNFPGRFSGRQFSNSRSEMNVSTLELGDSALYLCASSLGVVRRDRPLGNEQFFGPGTRLTVL.